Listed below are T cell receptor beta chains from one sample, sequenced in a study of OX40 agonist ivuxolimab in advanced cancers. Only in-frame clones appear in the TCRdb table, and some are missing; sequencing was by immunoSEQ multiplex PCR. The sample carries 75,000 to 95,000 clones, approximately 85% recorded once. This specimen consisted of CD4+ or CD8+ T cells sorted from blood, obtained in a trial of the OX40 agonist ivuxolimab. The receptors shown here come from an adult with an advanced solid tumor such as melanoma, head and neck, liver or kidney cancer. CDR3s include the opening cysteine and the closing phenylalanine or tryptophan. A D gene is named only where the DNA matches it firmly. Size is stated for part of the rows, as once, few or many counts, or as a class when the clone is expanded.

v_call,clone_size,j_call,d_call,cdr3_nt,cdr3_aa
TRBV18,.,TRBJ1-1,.,TGTGCCAGCTCACCACCGTCTAGGCAGGGGAACACTGAAGCTTTCTTT,CASSPPSRQGNTEAFF
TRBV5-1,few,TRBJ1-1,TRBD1,TGCGCCAGCACCCGGGACAGGCTGAACACTGAAGCTTTCTTT,CASTRDRLNTEAFF
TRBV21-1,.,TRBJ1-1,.,TGTGCCAGCAGCAAAGATGAGGTAGCGAACACTGAAGCTTTCTTT,CASSKDEVANTEAFF
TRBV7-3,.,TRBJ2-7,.,TGTGCCAGCAGCCGGGTCGGGGGCGCGGGGGAGCAGTACTTC,CASSRVGGAGEQYF
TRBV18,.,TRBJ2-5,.,TGTGCCAGCTCACCCCCGGAAAGGAGGAGATGGGAGACCCAGTACTTC,CASSPPERRRWETQYF
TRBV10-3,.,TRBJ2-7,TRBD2,TGTGCCATCACACCCCATTTAGCGGGAGAAGTCGGCGAGCAGTACTTC,CAITPHLAGEVGEQYF
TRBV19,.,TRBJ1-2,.,TGTGCCAGTAGTATGGTAAACTATGGCTACACCTTC,CASSMVNYGYTF
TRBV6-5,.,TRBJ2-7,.,TGTGCCAGCAGCCTCGACAGGTCCTACGAGCAGTACTTC,CASSLDRSYEQYF
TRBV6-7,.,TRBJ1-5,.,TGTGCCAGCAGTCCGACCAGGGGTAAATGCAATCAGCCCCAGCATTTT,CASSPTRGKCNQPQHF
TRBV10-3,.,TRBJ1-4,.,TGTGCCATCAGAGCCTCGGGGAACGAAAAACTGTTTTTT,CAIRASGNEKLFF
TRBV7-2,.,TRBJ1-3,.,TGTGCCAGCAGCCGGACAGTCGTCTCTGGAAACACCATATATTTT,CASSRTVVSGNTIYF
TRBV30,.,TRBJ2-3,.,TGTGCCTGGGTTTGTAGGGGGGCCGCAGATACGCAGTATTTT,CAWVCRGAADTQYF
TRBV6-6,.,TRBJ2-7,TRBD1,TGTGCCAGCAGTTACTCCTACTCAGGGGGTTCCTACGAGCAGTACTTC,CASSYSYSGGSYEQYF
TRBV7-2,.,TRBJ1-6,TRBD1,TGTGCCAGCAGCTTAGCGGGACAGGGGAATTCACCCCTCCACTTT,CASSLAGQGNSPLHF
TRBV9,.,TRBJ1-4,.,TGTGCCAGCAGCGTCCTCGGAACTAATGAAAAACTGTTTTTT,CASSVLGTNEKLFF
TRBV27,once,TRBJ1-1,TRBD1,TGTGCCAGCACCCCACGACAGGGTAGCACTGAAGCTTTCTTT,CASTPRQGSTEAFF
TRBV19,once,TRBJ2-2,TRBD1,TGTGCCAGTAGAGGCGCGGGGACAGGGGGAGCCGGGGAGCTGTTTTTT,CASRGAGTGGAGELFF
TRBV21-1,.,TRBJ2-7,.,TGTGCCAGCAGCAAAGAGACAACTCACACCCCCTACGAGCAGTACTTC,CASSKETTHTPYEQYF
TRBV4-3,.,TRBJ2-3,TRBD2,TGCGCCAGCAGCCAAGATACTAGCGGCTTGCTTACGCAGTATTTT,CASSQDTSGLLTQYF
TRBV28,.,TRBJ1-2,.,TGTGCCATTCCCGCCCCCCGGGGATCTAACTATGGCTACACCTTC,CAIPAPRGSNYGYTF
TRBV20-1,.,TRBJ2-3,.,TGCAGTGCGGCCCACACAGATACGCAGTATTTT,CSAAHTDTQYF
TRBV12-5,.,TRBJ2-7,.,TGTGCTAGTGGTTTGGTTAGCTACGAGCAGTACTTC,CASGLVSYEQYF
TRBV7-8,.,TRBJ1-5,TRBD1,TGTGCCAGCACTGCCGGAGGGGGCCGGCCCCAGCATTTT,CASTAGGGRPQHF
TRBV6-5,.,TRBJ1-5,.,TGTGCCAGCAGTTTCCTGAATCAGCCCCAGCATTTT,CASSFLNQPQHF
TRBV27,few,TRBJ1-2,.,TGTGCCAGCAGTTTCCGGTCCCACTATGGCTACACCTTC,CASSFRSHYGYTF
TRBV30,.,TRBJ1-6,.,TGTGCCTGGAGTCGTAATTCACCCCTCCACTTT,CAWSRNSPLHF